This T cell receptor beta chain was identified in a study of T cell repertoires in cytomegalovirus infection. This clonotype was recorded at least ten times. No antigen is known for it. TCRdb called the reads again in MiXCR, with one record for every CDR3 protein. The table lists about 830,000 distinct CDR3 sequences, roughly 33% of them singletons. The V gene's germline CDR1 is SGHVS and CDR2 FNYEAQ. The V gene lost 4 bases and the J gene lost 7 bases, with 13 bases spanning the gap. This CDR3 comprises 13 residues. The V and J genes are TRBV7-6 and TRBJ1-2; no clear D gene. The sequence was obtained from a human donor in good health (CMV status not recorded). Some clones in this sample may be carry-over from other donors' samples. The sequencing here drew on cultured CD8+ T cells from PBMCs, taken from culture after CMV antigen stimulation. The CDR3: CASSSPEFRGYTF. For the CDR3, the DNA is TGTGCCAGCAGCTCCCCCGAGTTCCGTGGCTACACCTTC. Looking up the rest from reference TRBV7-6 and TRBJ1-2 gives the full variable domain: GAGVSQSPRYKVTKRGQDVALRCDPISGHVSLYWYRQALGQGPEFLTYFNYEAQQDKSGLPNDRFSAERPEGSISTLTIQRTEQRDSAMYRCASSSPEFRGYTFGSGTRLTVV.